Shown below are 24 T cell receptor beta chains from a single sample sequenced in a study of lymphopenia after photon versus proton radiotherapy. Repertoires were generated with immunoSEQ multiplex PCR, while TCRdb's copy carries only in-frame clones and drops some. In the table there are fewer than 35,000 clones, 89% of which are singletons. Sequenced here: peripheral blood, sampled from a patient treated with proton-based radiotherapy. These receptors all stem from a woman aged 70-85 years with pancreatic cancer. Some clones in this sample may be carry-over from other donors' samples.

The chain combines TRBV7-2 with TRBJ2-3, with 9 bases matching TRBD2. This CDR3 has 17 amino acids. Losses at the gene ends were 3 bases for V and 2 bases for J; bases not matched to a gene: 9. CDR1 is SGHTA and CDR2 is FQGNSA in the germline V gene. The CDR3 region has the DNA TGTGCCAGCAGCTTTGCTGGACTAGCGACTTCCACAGATACGCAGTATTTT. It specifies CASSFAGLATSTDTQYF. The variable domain in full, with the rest retrieved from reference TRBV7-2 and TRBJ2-3, is GAGVSQSPSNKVTEKGKDVELRCDPISGHTALYWYRQSLGQGLEFLIYFQGNSAPDKSGLPSDRFSAERTGGSVSTLTIQRTQQEDSAVYLCASSFAGLATSTDTQYFGPGTRLTVL.

The chain uses TRBV6-5 and TRBJ1-2; 9 bases agree with TRBD1. V lost 6 bases, J lost 3 bases, and 2 bases stayed unmatched. The length of the CDR3 is 13 residues. Germline V gene sequence: CDR1 MNHEY, CDR2 SVGAGI. CDR3 in DNA: TGTGCCAGCAGCAGACAGGGGGACTATGGCTACACCTTC. Translation: CASSRQGDYGYTF.

The rearrangement uses TRBV18 and TRBJ1-1, with 10 bases that match TRBD1. In germline, CDR1 is KGHSH, CDR2 LQKENI. V was pared by 2 bases and J by 0 bases, with 3 bases of the junction left unmatched. The CDR3 extends over 16 amino acids. CDR3 loop: CASSPVDRGMNTEAFF. CDR3 in DNA: TGTGCCAGCTCACCAGTGGACAGGGGGATGAACACTGAAGCTTTCTTT. The full variable domain, rest sourced from reference TRBV18 and TRBJ1-1, is NAGVMQNPRHLVRRRGQEARLRCSPMKGHSHVYWYRQLPEEGLKFMVYLQKENIIDESGMPKERFSAEFPKEGPSILRIQQVVRGDSAAYFCASSPVDRGMNTEAFFGQGTRLTVV.

In the case of this clone: The limits of the CDR3 on the DNA are not certain, so only TCRdb's listed CDR3 is given. The V call is TRBV6-5, the J call TRBJ2-1; the table's D call of TRBD2 was not tested on the DNA. Germline values: CDR1 MNHEY, CDR2 SVGAGI. The CDR3 is made up of 11 amino acids, end residues included. The CDR3 here is CASSSSNEQFF.

This rearrangement joins TRBV11-2 to TRBJ1-2; the D gene is possibly TRBD1 (5 bases). Germline V gene sequence: CDR1 SGHAT, CDR2 FQNNGV. The V and J ends lost 0 bases and 7 bases respectively, with 21 bases between them. This CDR3 has 17 residues. The CDR3 bases are TGTGCCAGCAGCTTAGATATTGCAGGGTCACGGCTTTTTGGCTACACCTTC. Protein sequence: CASSLDIAGSRLFGYTF.

The chain is built from TRBV6-6 and TRBJ1-2, with TRBD1 identical over 10 bases. The germline V gene encodes CDR1 MNHNY and CDR2 SVGAGI (reference sequence). The CDR3 loop spans 14 amino acids. V lost 4 bases to trimming and J lost 7 bases; unmatched junction nucleotides: 6. CDR3 DNA: TGTGCCAGCAGTTTAGACCGGGACAGGGGTGGCTACACCTTC. Translated, it gives CASSLDRDRGGYTF.

The V gene is TRBV20-1, the J gene TRBJ2-1, with D hard to call. V dropped 1 base and J dropped 7 bases, with 5 bases sitting between them. Looked up from germline, CDR1 is DFQATT and CDR2 is SNEGSKA (reference sequence). The CDR3 loop spans 11 amino acids. The CDR3 DNA reads TGCAGTGCTAGAGTTCTGAATGAGCAGTTCTTC. Amino acid sequence: CSARVLNEQFF.

The gene calls are TRBV7-2 and TRBJ1-1, with 8 bases that match TRBD1. CDR3 size: 14 residues. The V segment lost 1 base and the J segment 5 bases; nucleotides outside the gene matches: 3. The germline gives CDR1 SGHTA, CDR2 FQGNSA. CDR3 residues: CASSLGTGRTEAFF. The DNA for the CDR3 is TGTGCCAGCAGCTTAGGGACAGGGCGGACTGAAGCTTTCTTT.

This sequence joins TRBV9 and TRBJ1-2; no clear D gene. The V and J ends lost 0 bases and 0 bases respectively, with 3 bases between them. Germline V gene data show CDR1 as SGDLS and CDR2 as YYNGEE. This CDR3 is built from 13 residues. CDR3 sequence: CASSVDSNYGYTF. Written as DNA, the CDR3 is TGTGCCAGCAGCGTAGACTCTAACTATGGCTACACCTTC.

The V gene is TRBV12-5, the J gene TRBJ2-5, with 10 bases fitting TRBD1. J was trimmed by 4 bases and V by 5 bases; bases with no gene match: 7. Looked up from germline, CDR1 is LGHNT and CDR2 is FRNRAP. CDR3 length equals 15 residues. CDR3 amino acids: CASGLGQGLGETQYF. The CDR3 nucleotides read TGTGCTAGTGGTCTGGGACAGGGGTTAGGAGAGACCCAGTACTTC.

This clone has just a few counts. V usage is TRBV7-9 and J usage is TRBJ2-1, with D possibly being TRBD1 (6 bases). Trimming cost V 4 bases and J 3 bases, with 7 bases left between them. The V gene's germline CDR1 is SEHNR and CDR2 FQNEAQ (reference sequence). The CDR3 sequence is 13 residues long. CDR3 bases: TGTGCCAGCAGCTACAGGGACTACAATGAGCAGTTCTTC. This gives the protein CASSYRDYNEQFF.

The chain joins TRBV11-3 to TRBJ1-2, with D unclear. Germline CDR1 and CDR2: SGHNT and YENEEA. The CDR3 has 13 residues. Trimming removed 1 base at V and 7 bases at J, with 10 bases between. As DNA, the CDR3 is TGTGCCAGCAGCTTAGGTGGAGGGTTTGGCTACACCTTC. Protein sequence: CASSLGGGFGYTF.

The chain carries TRBV4-1 and TRBJ2-7; 9 nucleotides match TRBD1. Unmatched junction bases numbered 6, after V lost 1 base and J lost 5 bases. This CDR3 comprises 15 residues. Per the germline V gene, CDR1 is MGHRA and CDR2 is YSYEKL. The CDR3 region has the DNA TGCGCCAGCAGCCAAGTCTGGACAGGGGACCACGAGCAGTACTTC. This sequence encodes CASSQVWTGDHEQYF.

The V call is TRBV6-5, the J call TRBJ2-4, with D possibly being TRBD1 (6 bases). CDR3 length equals 14 residues. Looked up from germline, CDR1 is MNHEY and CDR2 is SVGAGI. The V end lost 5 bases, the J end lost 8 bases, and 16 bases lay between the germline ends. The CDR3, as DNA: TGTGCCAGCAGTATGCACAGGGAGATCCACATTCAGTACTTC. Protein sequence: CASSMHREIHIQYF.

This chain's CDR3 is CASSYGTASETQYF. The CDR3 DNA follows: TGTGCCAGCAGTTACGGGACAGCTAGCGAGACCCAGTACTTC. The chain uses TRBV6-5 and TRBJ2-5; 7 bases match TRBD1. CDR3 size: 14 residues. The J segment lost 5 bases and the V segment lost 2 bases, leaving 5 bases of the junction unmatched. Germline V gives CDR1 MNHEY, CDR2 SVGAGI.

This sequence joins TRBV4-2 and TRBJ1-5, with D possibly being TRBD1 (5 bases). The CDR3 totals 16 residues. Germline-derived CDR1 and CDR2 are LGHNA and YNFKEQ. Between the trimmed V and J ends, which lost 1 base and 4 bases, there was a span of 14 bases. CDR3 sequence (DNA): TGTGCCAGCAGCCAAGGTTCTGGGGGTGAAAATCAGCCCCAGCATTTT. Protein sequence: CASSQGSGGENQPQHF.

This chain connects TRBV19 to TRBJ1-4; possibly TRBD1 for D (5 bases). Germline V gene lookup returns CDR1 LNHDA and CDR2 SQIVND (reference sequence). The length of the CDR3 is 15 residues. V shed 3 bases and J shed 6 bases, with 14 bases lying between them. CDR3 bases: TGTGCCAGTAGTATGTCAGGGAGTCTGGATGAAAAACTGTTTTTT. As protein: CASSMSGSLDEKLFF.

The chain combines TRBV27 with TRBJ2-1, with 11 bases that match TRBD1. V dropped 5 bases and J dropped 1; count of bases not matched to a gene: 7. This CDR3 spans 17 amino acids. Germline lookup yields CDR1 MNHEY and CDR2 SMNVEV (reference sequence). CDR3 DNA: TGTGCCAGCAGTCCCTCGGGACAGGGGGTTTCCTACAATGAGCAGTTCTTC. Amino acid sequence: CASSPSGQGVSYNEQFF.

CDR3 sequence (DNA): TGTGCCAGCAGCCAGACAGGGGTCAGGCCCCAGCATTTT. This codes for CASSQTGVRPQHF. V is TRBV7-2 and J is TRBJ1-5, with 8 bases lining up with TRBD1. Germline V gene sequence: CDR1 SGHTA, CDR2 FQGNSA. With 5 bases clipped from V and 9 bases from J, the junction kept 6 bases outside the gene matches. This CDR3 comprises 13 residues.

This clone has only one observation. The chain couples TRBV28 to TRBJ2-3, with D unclear. This CDR3 has 12 residues. Trimming pared 8 bases from V and 0 bases from J, leaving 6 bases between. Germline V gene sequence: CDR1 MDHEN, CDR2 SYDVKM. CDR3 coding DNA: TGTGCCAGCCGAGCTAGCACAGATACGCAGTATTTT. This encodes CASRASTDTQYF.

The chain has TRBV7-8 and TRBJ2-7; 13 nucleotides align to TRBD2. There are 16 residues in the CDR3. V lost 5 bases to trimming and J lost 6 bases; unmatched junction nucleotides: 10. The germline V gene encodes CDR1 SGHVS and CDR2 FQNEAQ. The CDR3 sequence is CASSLLGLAGSGEQYF. The CDR3 DNA follows: TGTGCCAGCAGCCTCCTGGGACTAGCGGGGAGTGGCGAGCAGTACTTC.

CDR3 sequence: CASSLLWQGAMNTEAFF. The CDR3 DNA follows: TGTGCCAGCAGTTTACTATGGCAGGGGGCAATGAACACTGAAGCTTTCTTT. The chain has TRBV27 and TRBJ1-1; 8 bases align to TRBD1. The V gene end was trimmed by 2 bases and the J gene end by 0 bases; junction bases not matched to a gene: 8. Germline CDR1 and CDR2: MNHEY and SMNVEV (reference sequence). The CDR3 totals 17 residues.

The chain joins TRBV4-1 to TRBJ2-7, with D tentatively TRBD1 (6 bases). Germline V gene data show CDR1 as MGHRA and CDR2 as YSYEKL. The ends were cut back, 1 base at V and 6 bases at J, with 7 bases in the middle. The CDR3 contains 12 residues. In DNA, the CDR3 is TGCGCCAGCAGCCAAGTCAGGGGCGAGCAGTACTTC. It is translated as CASSQVRGEQYF.

The J gene is TRBJ1-2, the V gene TRBV11-2; D possibly corresponds to TRBD1 (5 bases). V shed 3 bases and J shed 4 bases, with 21 bases lying between them. Germline CDR1 SGHAT, CDR2 FQNNGV. The CDR3 sequence is 17 residues long. The CDR3 spells CASSFSMDAGRSYGYTF. CDR3 bases: TGTGCCAGCAGCTTTAGCATGGATGCGGGACGGAGCTATGGCTACACCTTC.